This passage covers 24 T cell receptor beta chains from one sample sequenced in a study of blood T cells in healthy people across ages (dated by TCRdb to 2015 to 2017). The library was prepared using 5' RACE. The instrument was an Illumina HiSeq 2500. A second PCR of roughly 6 to 11 cycles was run with a J-beta primer mix and a sample-barcoded 5' primer. The public sequencing data were trimmed at Q25 with fastp and processed into clonotypes with MiXCR by TCRdb, which kept only in-frame beta chains. CDR3 protein duplicates are merged, each entry listing the most common genes and DNA. This sample lists about 1 million distinct CDR3 sequences; roughly 45% were detected once. The ten top clones hold approximately 17% of the sample. The sequencing input was blood. The receptor source for this set is a woman aged 55-69 years in good health.

The V gene is TRBV13, the J gene TRBJ2-1, with 8 bases that match TRBD2. The CDR3 consists of 15 residues. V trimming: 5 bases; J trimming: 8 bases; junction bases outside the gene matches: 11. Germline CDR1 PRHDT, CDR2 FYEKMQ (reference sequence). The CDR3 protein is CASSRAGTRGDEQFF. CDR3 bases: TGTGCCAGCAGCCGGGCCGGGACTAGGGGAGATGAGCAGTTCTTC.

V gene TRBV5-4 combines with J gene TRBJ1-1; D perhaps matches TRBD1 (5 bases). CDR1 and CDR2 from the germline V gene are SGHNT and YYREEE (reference sequence). The CDR3 is 17 residues long. The germline V and J ends were trimmed by 0 bases and 0 bases, with 15 bases remaining between them. Written as DNA, the CDR3 is TGTGCCAGCAGCTTGGGGACCCAGGGACCGATGAACACTGAAGCTTTCTTT. Translating it yields CASSLGTQGPMNTEAFF. The variable domain in full, completed from reference TRBV5-4 and TRBJ1-1, reads ETGVTQSPTHLIKTRGQQVTLRCSSQSGHNTVSWYQQALGQGPQFIFQYYREEENGRGNFPPRFSGLQFPNYSSELNVNALELDDSALYLCASSLGTQGPMNTEAFFGQGTRLTVV.

The chain couples TRBV11-2 to TRBJ2-3; D uncertain. Trimming took 3 bases from V and 5 from J, leaving 9 bases between them. Germline V gene data show CDR1 as SGHAT and CDR2 as FQNNGV. CDR3 length equals 13 residues. DNA of the CDR3: TGTGCCAGCAGCTTCGGTACCCTAGATACGCAGTATTTT. Its protein product is CASSFGTLDTQYF. The whole variable domain, filled in from reference TRBV11-2 and TRBJ2-3, reads EAGVAQSPRYKIIEKRQSVAFWCNPISGHATLYWYQQILGQGPKLLIQFQNNGVVDDSQLPKDRFSAERLKGVDSTLKIQPAKLEDSAVYLCASSFGTLDTQYFGPGTRLTVL.

This rearrangement joins TRBV6-5 to TRBJ2-5, with TRBD2 identical over 15 bases. The CDR3 loop spans 16 amino acids. V lost 5 bases, J lost 5 bases, and 6 bases stayed unmatched. Germline lookup yields CDR1 MNHEY and CDR2 SVGAGI. CDR3 sequence: CASSTAGTSGRETQYF. The CDR3 DNA reads TGTGCCAGCAGTACCGCCGGGACTAGCGGGAGGGAGACCCAGTACTTC.

The chain is built from TRBV5-5 and TRBJ2-7; 10 positions agree with TRBD1. The CDR3 contains 17 residues. CDR1 SGHKS and CDR2 YYEKEE come from the germline V gene (reference sequence). V trimming: 4 bases; J trimming: 1 base; junction bases outside the gene matches: 11. The CDR3 DNA reads as TGTGCCAGCAGCCCCGGGACAGGGGTCCCGACTTCCTACGAGCAGTACTTC. Translation: CASSPGTGVPTSYEQYF.

CDR3 protein: CASSDSSGTGWVKQYF. The CDR3 DNA sequence: TGTGCCAGCAGTGACTCTTCCGGGACAGGGTGGGTCAAGCAGTACTTC. V is TRBV2 and J is TRBJ2-4; 9 positions match TRBD1. The trim removed 3 bases at V and 13 bases at J, leaving 16 bases unmatched. This CDR3 region has 16 residues. Per the germline V gene, CDR1 is SNHLY and CDR2 is FYNNEI. The full variable domain, in which reference TRBV2 and TRBJ2-4 provide the parts outside the CDR3, is EPEVTQTPSHQVTQMGQEVILRCVPISNHLYFYWYRQILGQKVEFLVSFYNNEISEKSEIFDDQFSVERPDGSNFTLKIRSTKLEDSAMYFCASSDSSGTGWVKQYFGAGTRLSVL.

V usage is TRBV13 and J usage is TRBJ2-2, with a weak D call TRBD2 (5 bases). Trimming took off 7 bases at V and 11 bases at J, with 20 bases between the two ends. Germline CDR1 and CDR2: PRHDT and FYEKMQ (reference sequence). This CDR3 has 14 residues. The CDR3 region has the DNA TGTGCCAGCACCCCCGTTTCGGAACCGGGAGAGCTGTTTTTT. Translation: CASTPVSEPGELFF.

In this sample, this clonotype turned up many times. The junction does not match germline at one end; this may be a read error. J is TRBJ2-1 and V is TRBV20-1; 10 bases align to TRBD2. This CDR3 is built from 13 residues. CDR1 and CDR2 from the germline V gene are DFQATT and SNEGSKA (reference sequence). This CDR3 reads CSASGSSYNEQFF. As DNA, the CDR3 is TGCAGCGCTAGCGGGAGCTCCTACAATGAGCAGTTCTTC.

In this sample, this clonotype turned up a few times. This chain links TRBV5-1 with TRBJ2-1; 7 nucleotides align to TRBD2. Trimming at V came to 4 bases and at J to 5 bases, leaving 6 bases not matched to a gene. The CDR3 spans 14 residues. Germline-derived CDR1 and CDR2 are SGHRS and YFSETQ. CDR3 DNA sequence: TGCGCCAGCAGCGTGAGCGGGGCTCACAATGAGCAGTTCTTC. Amino acids: CASSVSGAHNEQFF.

For this clonotype: A much larger clone differs by one base, so this may be a read error. This chain uses TRBV4-2 with TRBJ2-3; possibly TRBD2 for D (6 bases). The CDR3 extends over 17 amino acids. The V end lost 0 bases, the J end lost 0 bases, and 13 bases lay between the germline ends. Germline V lookup: CDR1 LGHNA, CDR2 YNFKEQ. Here the CDR3 reads CASSQEVGGASTDTQYF. CDR3 coding DNA: TGTGCCAGCAGCCAAGAGGTCGGCGGGGCGAGCACAGATACGCAGTATTTT.

This clonotype was seen more than once but under ten times. This chain uses TRBV28 with TRBJ2-1; D gene ambiguous. Per germline, CDR1 MDHEN and CDR2 SYDVKM. With 1 base removed from V and 8 bases from J, the gap between germline ends came to 12 bases. The CDR3 has 14 residues. The CDR3 DNA reads TGTGCCAGCAGTTTATCGAGCGTCTCGGATGAGCAGTTCTTC. This encodes CASSLSSVSDEQFF.

This clonotype was detected only a few times. CDR3 in DNA: TGCAGTGCCCCCGGACTAGCGGGGCTCCAAGAGACCCAGTACTTC. Translated: CSAPGLAGLQETQYF. The chain joins TRBV20-1 to TRBJ2-5, with 12 bases matching TRBD2. After removal of 6 bases from V and 1 base from J, the junction contained 6 bases not matched to a gene. The CDR3 is 15 residues long. CDR1 and CDR2 (germline): DFQATT, SNEGSKA (reference sequence).

The chain links TRBV20-1 to TRBJ2-1; 7 nucleotides align to TRBD1. This CDR3 spans 12 amino acids. Per the germline V gene, CDR1 is DFQATT and CDR2 is SNEGSKA (reference sequence). The CDR3, as DNA: TGCAGCCCTAAACAGGGGTACAATGAGCAGTTCTTC. Residues: CSPKQGYNEQFF.

V gene TRBV28 combines with J gene TRBJ1-1, with D perhaps matching TRBD1 (6 bases). The CDR3 is 14 residues long. Germline CDR1 reads MDHEN; CDR2 reads SYDVKM. The V end was cut by 3 bases, the J end by 5 bases, with 13 bases between. CDR3 sequence (DNA): TGTGCCAGCAGTTTTGGGGGCCCGCGGACTGAAGCTTTCTTT. Translation gives CASSFGGPRTEAFF.

This clonotype appeared a few times. J is TRBJ2-1 and V is TRBV5-1; TRBD2 is a possible D gene (5 bases). Germline V lookup: CDR1 SGHRS, CDR2 YFSETQ. The CDR3 has 15 residues. The V and J ends lost 0 bases and 4 bases respectively, with 11 bases between them. The CDR3 nucleotides read TGCGCCAGCAGCTTGGGGATGCTAGCATACAATGAGCAGTTCTTC. It yields the protein CASSLGMLAYNEQFF.

This clonotype appeared many times. This chain uses TRBV7-2 with TRBJ1-2; D gene unclear. Deletions cut 2 bases from V and 5 bases from J, with 12 bases between. There are 14 residues in the CDR3. CDR1 SGHTA and CDR2 FQGNSA come from the germline V gene. CDR3 protein: CASSLKWDAYGYTF. In DNA form, the CDR3 reads TGTGCCAGCAGCTTAAAATGGGATGCATATGGCTACACCTTC.

The chain is built from TRBV20-1 and TRBJ2-7, with TRBD2 identical over 12 bases. After removal of 5 bases from V and 2 bases from J, the junction contained 1 base not matched to a gene. This CDR3 is 13 amino acids long. Per germline, CDR1 DFQATT and CDR2 SNEGSKA (reference sequence). CDR3 sequence (DNA): TGCAGTGCTGGACTAGCGGGAACCTACGAGCAGTACTTC. Residues: CSAGLAGTYEQYF.

This clonotype came up a few times. The rearrangement uses TRBV4-1 and TRBJ2-7; 9 bases are a match to TRBD1. The CDR3 covers 14 residues. Germline assignment: CDR1 MGHRA and CDR2 YSYEKL. Unmatched junction bases numbered 4, after V lost 2 bases and J lost 5 bases. CDR3 DNA: TGCGCCAGCAGCCAAACAGGGGGCATGGACGAGCAGTACTTC. The encoded protein is CASSQTGGMDEQYF.

This chain connects TRBV12-3 or TRBV12-4 to TRBJ2-7; D might be TRBD2 (6 bases). Trimming left V 5 bases short and J 0 bases short, with 14 bases between. This CDR3 has 15 residues. Written as DNA, the CDR3 is TGTGCCAGCAGTAAAAGCGGGCACAGCTCCTACGAGCAGTACTTC. Its protein is CASSKSGHSSYEQYF.

J is TRBJ2-5 and V is TRBV9; D possibly corresponds to TRBD1 (5 bases). Judging by the DNA end, TRBJ2-7 fits better; the J call may be wrong. The CDR3 is 15 residues long. Germline values: CDR1 SGDLS, CDR2 YYNGEE. In nucleotides, the CDR3 is TGTGCCAGCAGCGTAAATACAGGCCCCCAGGACGAGCAGTACTTC. Its translation is CASSVNTGPQDEQYF.

This clonotype has just a few counts. The chain has TRBV27 and TRBJ2-3, with D maybe TRBD2 (6 bases). Germline V gene sequence: CDR1 MNHEY, CDR2 SMNVEV (reference sequence). V lost 7 bases to trimming and J lost 3 bases, with 17 bases between them. The length of the CDR3 is 15 residues. CDR3 residues: CASNLGGTGTDTQYF. Written as DNA, the CDR3 is TGTGCCAGCAATTTGGGGGGAACGGGGACAGATACGCAGTATTTT.

V usage is TRBV10-3 and J usage is TRBJ1-2; D gene uncertain. This CDR3 is built from 11 residues. The germline V gene has CDR1 ENHRY and CDR2 SYGVKD. The V end lost 2 bases, the J end lost 8 bases, and 6 bases lay between the germline ends. CDR3 amino acids: CAISELKGYTF. In DNA form, the CDR3 reads TGTGCCATCAGTGAGCTCAAGGGCTACACCTTC.

A note on this clonotype: The limits of the CDR3 on the DNA are not certain, so only TCRdb's listed CDR3 is given. The chain carries TRBV12-3 or TRBV12-4 and TRBJ2-2; the table's D call, TRBD1, has no DNA check behind it. A total of 16 residues make up the CDR3, ends included. CDR3 sequence: CASSSSDSRRNGELFF.

V is TRBV5-1 and J is TRBJ2-3; 9 bases are shared with TRBD2. The CDR3 is 18 amino acids. Germline V gives CDR1 SGHRS, CDR2 YFSETQ. Trimming removed 0 bases from V and 1 base from J; junction bases left unmatched: 9. The CDR3: CASSLALAGVVGTDTQYF. The CDR3 nucleotides read TGCGCCAGCAGCTTGGCTTTAGCGGGAGTAGTAGGCACAGATACGCAGTATTTT.